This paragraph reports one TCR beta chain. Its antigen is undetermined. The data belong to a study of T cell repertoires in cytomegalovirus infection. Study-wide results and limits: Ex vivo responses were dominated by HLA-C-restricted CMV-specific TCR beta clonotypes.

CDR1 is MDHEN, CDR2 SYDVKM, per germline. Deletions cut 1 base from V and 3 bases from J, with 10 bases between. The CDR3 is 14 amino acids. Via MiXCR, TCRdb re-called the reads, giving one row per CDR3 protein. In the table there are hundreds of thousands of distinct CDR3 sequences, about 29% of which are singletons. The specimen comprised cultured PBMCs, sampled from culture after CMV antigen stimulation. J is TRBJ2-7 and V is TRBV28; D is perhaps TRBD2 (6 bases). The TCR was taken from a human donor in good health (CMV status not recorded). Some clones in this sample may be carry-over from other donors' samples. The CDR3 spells CASSLLPSDYEQYF. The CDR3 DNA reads TGTGCCAGCAGTTTATTGCCTAGCGACTACGAGCAGTACTTC.